The 8 T cell receptor beta chains below were found in one sample sequenced in a study of T cell responses to AZD1222 COVID-19 vaccine. The assay was immunoSEQ multiplex PCR, and TCRdb's table has in-frame clones only and misses some. The sample gives about 150,000 clones, over 75% of which show up once; more than 1.4% is in the top ten. The specimen was peripheral blood, collected on day 0 of AZD1222 vaccination. Receptor source: an adult in good health.

In this sample, this clone turned up once. This rearrangement joins TRBV5-1 to TRBJ1-2, with 7 bases that match TRBD1. The CDR3 extends over 14 amino acids. Trimming removed 3 bases from V and 4 bases from J; junction bases left unmatched: 6. Germline CDR1 and CDR2: SGHRS and YFSETQ. CDR3 nucleotides: TGCGCCAGCAGCTCATCGGGACAGAGCTATGGCTACACCTTC. It codes for CASSSSGQSYGYTF.

V gene TRBV7-9 combines with J gene TRBJ1-1, with D perhaps TRBD1 (6 bases). Germline loops: CDR1 SEHNR, CDR2 FQNEAQ (reference sequence). V was pared by 3 bases and J by 7 bases, with 12 bases between. The CDR3 is 13 residues long. The CDR3: CASSFPGQLEAFF. CDR3 nucleotide sequence: TGTGCCAGCAGCTTTCCCGGACAGCTTGAAGCTTTCTTT.

This clone was seen a few times. CDR3: CASSTAMGTEAFF. The CDR3 DNA reads as TGTGCCAGCAGCACAGCTATGGGCACTGAAGCTTTCTTT. The chain joins TRBV11-2 to TRBJ1-1; D gene unclear. This CDR3 is built from 13 residues. CDR1 is SGHAT and CDR2 is FQNNGV in the germline V gene. V was pared by 5 bases and J by 4 bases, with 11 bases between.

With regard to this clone: Given the absence of the conserved phenylalanine or tryptophan at the CDR3 end, a read error is likely. The limits of the CDR3 on the DNA are not certain, so only TCRdb's listed CDR3 is given. The chain has TRBV20-1 and TRBJ1-3; the table names TRBD1, a call not compared with the DNA. The germline gives CDR1 DFQATT, CDR2 SNEGSKA (reference sequence). 9 amino acids form the CDR3, both terminal residues included. The CDR3 reads CSAQQARTK.

The genes are TRBV7-2 and TRBJ1-2; D gene ambiguous. The length of the CDR3 is 14 residues. V lost 5 bases to trimming and J lost 0 bases, with 10 bases between them. CDR1 is SGHTA and CDR2 is FQGNSA in the germline V gene. CDR3 nucleotides: TGTGCCAGCAGCCCACAGAGGTCTAACTATGGCTACACCTTC. It is translated as CASSPQRSNYGYTF.

The chain employs TRBV5-6 and TRBJ2-7; TRBD2 matches 14 bases. The CDR3 is 15 residues long. Germline V gives CDR1 SGHDT, CDR2 YYEEEE. Germline trimming cut 2 bases from V and 4 bases from J; bases unmatched to any gene: 2. The CDR3 DNA reads as TGTGCCAGCAGCTTTAGACTAGCGGGAGGGTACGAGCAGTACTTC. It codes for CASSFRLAGGYEQYF. Looking up the rest from reference TRBV5-6 and TRBJ2-7 gives the full variable domain: DAGVTQSPTHLIKTRGQQVTLRCSPKSGHDTVSWYQQALGQGPQFIFQYYEEEERQRGNFPDRFSGHQFPNYSSELNVNALLLGDSALYLCASSFRLAGGYEQYFGPGTRLTVT.

There are a few counts of this clone. The chain is built from TRBV24-1 and TRBJ2-7; no clear D. CDR3 length: 13 amino acids. Trimming pared 10 bases from V and 5 bases from J, leaving 17 bases between. CDR1 is KGHDR and CDR2 is SFDVKD in the germline V gene. The CDR3 protein is CATGTGVSDEQYF. In DNA form, the CDR3 reads TGTGCCACGGGAACTGGGGTCAGTGACGAGCAGTACTTC.

A single count supports this clone. The chain carries TRBV25-1 and TRBJ1-2, with a possible D match to TRBD1 (5 bases). Trimming took off 6 bases at V and 4 bases at J, with 21 bases between the two ends. CDR1 and CDR2 (germline): MGHDK, SYGVNS. The CDR3 extends over 16 amino acids. CDR3 nucleotides: TGTGCCAGCAGCATCTCTACACGGACGGGGCTCTATGGCTACACCTTC. Its translation: CASSISTRTGLYGYTF.